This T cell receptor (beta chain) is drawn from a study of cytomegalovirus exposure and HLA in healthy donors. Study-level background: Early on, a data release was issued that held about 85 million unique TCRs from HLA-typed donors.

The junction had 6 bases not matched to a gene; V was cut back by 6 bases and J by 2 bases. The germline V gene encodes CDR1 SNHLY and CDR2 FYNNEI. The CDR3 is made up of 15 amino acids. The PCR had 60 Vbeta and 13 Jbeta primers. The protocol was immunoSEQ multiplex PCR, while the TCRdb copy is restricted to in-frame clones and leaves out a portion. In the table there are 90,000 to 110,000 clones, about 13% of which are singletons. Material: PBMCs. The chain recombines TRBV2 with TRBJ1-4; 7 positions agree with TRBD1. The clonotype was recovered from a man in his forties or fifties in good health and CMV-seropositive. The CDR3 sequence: CASRRRGFTNEKLFF. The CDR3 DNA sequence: TGTGCCAGCAGACGCAGGGGGTTTACTAATGAAAAACTGTTTTTT.